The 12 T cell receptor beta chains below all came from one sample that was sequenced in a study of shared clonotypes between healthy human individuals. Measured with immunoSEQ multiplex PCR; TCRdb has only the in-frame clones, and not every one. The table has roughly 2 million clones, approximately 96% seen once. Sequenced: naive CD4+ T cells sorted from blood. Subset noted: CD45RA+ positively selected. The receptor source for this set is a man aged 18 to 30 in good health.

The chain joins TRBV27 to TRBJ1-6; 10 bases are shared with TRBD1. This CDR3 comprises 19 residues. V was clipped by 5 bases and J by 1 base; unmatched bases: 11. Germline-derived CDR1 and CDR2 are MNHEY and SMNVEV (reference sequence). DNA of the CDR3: TGTGCCAGCAGTCCTACCCCGGGACAGGGGAAATCCTATAATTCACCCCTCCACTTT. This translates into CASSPTPGQGKSYNSPLHF.

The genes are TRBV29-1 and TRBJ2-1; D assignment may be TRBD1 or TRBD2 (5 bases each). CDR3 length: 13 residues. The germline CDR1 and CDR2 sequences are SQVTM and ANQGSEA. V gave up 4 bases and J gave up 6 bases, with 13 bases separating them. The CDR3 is CSVVGDSLNEQFF. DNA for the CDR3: TGCAGCGTTGTGGGAGACAGTCTCAATGAGCAGTTCTTC.

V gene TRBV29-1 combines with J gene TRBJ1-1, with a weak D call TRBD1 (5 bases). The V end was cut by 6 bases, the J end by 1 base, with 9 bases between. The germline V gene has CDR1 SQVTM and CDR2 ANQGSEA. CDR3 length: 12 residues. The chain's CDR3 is CSVMRGNTEAFF. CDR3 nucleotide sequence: TGCAGCGTCATGAGGGGGAACACTGAAGCTTTCTTT. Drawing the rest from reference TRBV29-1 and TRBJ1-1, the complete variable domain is SAVISQKPSRDICQRGTSLTIQCQVDSQVTMMFWYRQQPGQSLTLIATANQGSEATYESGFVIDKFPISRPNLTFSTLTVSNMSPEDSSIYLCSVMRGNTEAFFGQGTRLTVV.

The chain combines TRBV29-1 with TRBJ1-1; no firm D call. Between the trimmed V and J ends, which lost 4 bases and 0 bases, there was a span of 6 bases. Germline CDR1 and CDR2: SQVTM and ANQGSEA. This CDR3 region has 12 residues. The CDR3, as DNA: TGCAGCGTTGGGTCTGTGAACACTGAAGCTTTCTTT. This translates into CSVGSVNTEAFF.

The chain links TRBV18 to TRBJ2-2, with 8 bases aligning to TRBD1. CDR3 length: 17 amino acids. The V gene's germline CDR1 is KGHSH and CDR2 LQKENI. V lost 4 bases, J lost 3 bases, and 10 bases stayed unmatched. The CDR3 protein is CASSRTGTGGYTGELFF. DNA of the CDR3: TGTGCCAGCTCACGGACGGGGACAGGCGGATACACCGGGGAGCTGTTTTTT.

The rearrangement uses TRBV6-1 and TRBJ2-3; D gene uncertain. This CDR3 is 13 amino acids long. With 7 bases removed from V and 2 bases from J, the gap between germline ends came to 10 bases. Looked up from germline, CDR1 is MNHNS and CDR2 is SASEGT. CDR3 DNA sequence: TGTGCCAGCAATTGGAGACCCACAGATACGCAGTATTTT. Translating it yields CASNWRPTDTQYF.

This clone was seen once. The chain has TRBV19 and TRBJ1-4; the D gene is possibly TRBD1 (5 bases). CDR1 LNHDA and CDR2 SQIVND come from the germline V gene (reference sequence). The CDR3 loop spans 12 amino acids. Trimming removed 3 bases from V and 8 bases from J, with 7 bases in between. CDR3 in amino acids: CASSIAGEKLFF. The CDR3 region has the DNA TGTGCCAGTAGTATCGCAGGGGAAAAACTGTTTTTT.

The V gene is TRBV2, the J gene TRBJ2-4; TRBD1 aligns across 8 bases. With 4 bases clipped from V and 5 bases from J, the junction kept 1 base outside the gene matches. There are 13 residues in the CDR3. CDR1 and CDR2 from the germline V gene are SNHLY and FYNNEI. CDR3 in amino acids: CASSVGQENIQYF. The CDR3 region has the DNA TGTGCCAGCAGTGTGGGACAGGAAAACATTCAGTACTTC.

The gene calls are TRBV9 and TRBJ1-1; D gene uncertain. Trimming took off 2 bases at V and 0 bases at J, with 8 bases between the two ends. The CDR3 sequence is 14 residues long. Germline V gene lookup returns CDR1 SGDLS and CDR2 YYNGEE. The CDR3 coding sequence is TGTGCCAGCAGCGTCTTGGGGATGAACACTGAAGCTTTCTTT. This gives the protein CASSVLGMNTEAFF.

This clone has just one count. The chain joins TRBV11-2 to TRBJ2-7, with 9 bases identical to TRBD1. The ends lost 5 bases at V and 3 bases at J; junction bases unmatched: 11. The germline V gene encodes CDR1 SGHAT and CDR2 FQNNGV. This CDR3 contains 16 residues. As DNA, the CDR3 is TGTGCCAGCAGCACCGACAGGGGGGATCTCGGCTACGAGCAGTACTTC. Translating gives CASSTDRGDLGYEQYF.

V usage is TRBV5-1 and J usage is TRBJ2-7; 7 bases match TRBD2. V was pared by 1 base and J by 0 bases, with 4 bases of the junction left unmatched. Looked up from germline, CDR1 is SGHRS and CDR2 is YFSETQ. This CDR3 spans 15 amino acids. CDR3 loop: CASSLRGDPSYEQYF. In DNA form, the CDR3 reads TGCGCCAGCAGCTTGCGGGGGGACCCCTCCTACGAGCAGTACTTC.

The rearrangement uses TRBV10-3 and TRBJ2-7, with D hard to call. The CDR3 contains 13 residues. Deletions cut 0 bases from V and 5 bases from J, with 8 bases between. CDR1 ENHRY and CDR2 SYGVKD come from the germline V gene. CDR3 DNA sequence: TGTGCCATCAGTGAGTCGCTTGGGGACGAGCAGTACTTC. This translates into CAISESLGDEQYF.